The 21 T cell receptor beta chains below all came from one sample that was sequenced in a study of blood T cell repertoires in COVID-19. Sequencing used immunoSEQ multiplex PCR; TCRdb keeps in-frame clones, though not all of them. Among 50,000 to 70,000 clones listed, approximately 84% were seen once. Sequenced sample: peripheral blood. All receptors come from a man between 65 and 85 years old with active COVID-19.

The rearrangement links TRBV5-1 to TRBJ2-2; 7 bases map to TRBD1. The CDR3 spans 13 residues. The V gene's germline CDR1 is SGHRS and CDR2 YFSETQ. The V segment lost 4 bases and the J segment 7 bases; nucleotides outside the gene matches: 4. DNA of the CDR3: TGCGCCAGCAGCATGGACAGGAACGGGGAGCTGTTTTTT. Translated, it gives CASSMDRNGELFF.

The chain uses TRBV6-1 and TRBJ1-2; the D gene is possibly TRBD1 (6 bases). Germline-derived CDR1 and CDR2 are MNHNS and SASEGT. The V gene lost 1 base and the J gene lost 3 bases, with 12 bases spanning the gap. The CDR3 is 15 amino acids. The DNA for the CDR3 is TGTGCCAGCAGTGAAGGAGGGGGAAGCTACTATGGCTACACCTTC. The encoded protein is CASSEGGGSYYGYTF.

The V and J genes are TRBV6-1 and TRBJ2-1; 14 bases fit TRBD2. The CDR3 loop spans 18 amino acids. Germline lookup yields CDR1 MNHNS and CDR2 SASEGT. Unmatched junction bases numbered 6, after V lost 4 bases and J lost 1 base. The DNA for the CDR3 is TGTGCCAGCAGTGCCGGGACTAGCGGGAGCGCGTCCTACAATGAGCAGTTCTTC. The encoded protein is CASSAGTSGSASYNEQFF.

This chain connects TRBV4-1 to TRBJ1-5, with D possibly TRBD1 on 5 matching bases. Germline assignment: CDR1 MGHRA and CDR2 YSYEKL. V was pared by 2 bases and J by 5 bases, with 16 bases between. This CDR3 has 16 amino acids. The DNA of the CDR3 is TGCGCCAGCAGCCAAAGGGGATCGGGCAACTATCAGCCCCAGCATTTT. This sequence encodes CASSQRGSGNYQPQHF.

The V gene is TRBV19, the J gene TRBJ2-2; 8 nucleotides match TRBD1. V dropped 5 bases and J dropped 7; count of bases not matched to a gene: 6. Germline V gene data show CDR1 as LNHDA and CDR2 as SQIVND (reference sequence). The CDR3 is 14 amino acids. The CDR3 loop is CASSPGGGGGELFF. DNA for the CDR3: TGTGCCAGTAGTCCAGGGGGCGGAGGCGGGGAGCTGTTTTTT.

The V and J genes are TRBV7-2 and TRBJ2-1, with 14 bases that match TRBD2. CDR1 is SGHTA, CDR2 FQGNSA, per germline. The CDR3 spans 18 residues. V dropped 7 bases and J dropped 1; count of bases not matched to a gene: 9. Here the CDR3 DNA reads TGTGCCAGCAACGAGAAGGGACTAGCGGGAGTATCCTACAATGAGCAGTTCTTC. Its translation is CASNEKGLAGVSYNEQFF.

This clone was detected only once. CDR3: CASSRQANTEAFF. CDR3 coding DNA: TGTGCCAGCTCGCGACAGGCGAACACTGAAGCTTTCTTT. V usage is TRBV18 and J usage is TRBJ1-1, with D tentatively TRBD1 (6 bases). Germline V gene lookup returns CDR1 KGHSH and CDR2 LQKENI. This CDR3 comprises 13 residues. Trimming pared 6 bases from V and 1 base from J, leaving 9 bases between.

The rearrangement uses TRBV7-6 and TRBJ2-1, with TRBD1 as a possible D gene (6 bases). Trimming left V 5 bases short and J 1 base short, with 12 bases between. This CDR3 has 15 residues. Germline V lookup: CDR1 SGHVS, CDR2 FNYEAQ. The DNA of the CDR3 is TGTGCCAGCAGCGCACAGGGTGGTTCCTACAATGAGCAGTTCTTC. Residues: CASSAQGGSYNEQFF.

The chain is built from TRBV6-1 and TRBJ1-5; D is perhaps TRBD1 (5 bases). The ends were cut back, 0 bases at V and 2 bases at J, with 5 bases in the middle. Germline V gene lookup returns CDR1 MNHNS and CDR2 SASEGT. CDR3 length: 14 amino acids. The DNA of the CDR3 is TGTGCCAGCAGTGAAGCGACAGGCAATCAGCCCCAGCATTTT. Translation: CASSEATGNQPQHF.

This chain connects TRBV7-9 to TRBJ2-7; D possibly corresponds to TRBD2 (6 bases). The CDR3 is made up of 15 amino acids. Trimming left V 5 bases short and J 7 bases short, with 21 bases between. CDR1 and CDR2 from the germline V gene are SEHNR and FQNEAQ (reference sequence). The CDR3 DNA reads TGTGCCAGCAGCCGGGGGACCGGGGCTCGGGGAGAGCAGTACTTC. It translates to CASSRGTGARGEQYF.

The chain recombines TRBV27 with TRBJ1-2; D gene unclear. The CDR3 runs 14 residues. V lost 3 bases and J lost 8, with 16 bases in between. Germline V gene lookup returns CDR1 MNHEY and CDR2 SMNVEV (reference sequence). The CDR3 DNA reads TGTGCCAGCAGTTTGGTGGCGGGAGAGGGCGGCTACACCTTC. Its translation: CASSLVAGEGGYTF.

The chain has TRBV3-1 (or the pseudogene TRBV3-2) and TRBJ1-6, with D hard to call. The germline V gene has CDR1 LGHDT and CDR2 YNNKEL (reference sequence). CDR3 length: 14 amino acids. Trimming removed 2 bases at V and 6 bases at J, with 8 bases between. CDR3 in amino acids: CASSQFIGNSPLHF. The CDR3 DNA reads TGTGCCAGCAGCCAATTTATCGGTAATTCACCCCTCCACTTT.

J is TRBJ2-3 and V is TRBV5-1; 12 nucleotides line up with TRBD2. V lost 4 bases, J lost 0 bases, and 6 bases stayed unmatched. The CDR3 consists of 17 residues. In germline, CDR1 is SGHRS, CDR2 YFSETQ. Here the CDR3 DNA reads TGCGCCAGCAGCGTTACCGGGACTAGCGGGAGCACAGATACGCAGTATTTT. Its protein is CASSVTGTSGSTDTQYF.

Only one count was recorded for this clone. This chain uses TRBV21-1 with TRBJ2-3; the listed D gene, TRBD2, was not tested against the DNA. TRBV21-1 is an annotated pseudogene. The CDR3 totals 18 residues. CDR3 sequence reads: CASSSHFTVAVSTDTQYF. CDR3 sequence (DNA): TGTGCCAGCAGCTCCCACTTTACAGTAGCGGTAAGCACAGATACGCAGTATTTT.

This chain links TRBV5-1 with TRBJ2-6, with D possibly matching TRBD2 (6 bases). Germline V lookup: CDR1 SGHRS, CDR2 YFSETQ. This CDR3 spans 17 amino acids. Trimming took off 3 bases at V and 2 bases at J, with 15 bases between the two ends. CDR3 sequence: CASSSGVQRAGANVLTF. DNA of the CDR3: TGCGCCAGCAGCTCGGGAGTTCAGCGGGCTGGGGCCAACGTCCTGACTTTC.

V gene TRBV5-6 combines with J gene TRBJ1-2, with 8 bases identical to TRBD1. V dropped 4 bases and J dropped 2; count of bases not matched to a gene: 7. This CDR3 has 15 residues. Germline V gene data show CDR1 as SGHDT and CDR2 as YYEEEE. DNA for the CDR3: TGTGCCAGCAGCCGTGGACAGGGAGGGAACTATGGCTACACCTTC. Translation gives CASSRGQGGNYGYTF.

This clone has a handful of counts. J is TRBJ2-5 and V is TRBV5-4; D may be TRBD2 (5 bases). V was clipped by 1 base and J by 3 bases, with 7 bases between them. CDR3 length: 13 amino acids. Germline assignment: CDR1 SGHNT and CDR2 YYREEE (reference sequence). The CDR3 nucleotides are TGTGCCAGCAGCTTGATGGGAGAAGAGACCCAGTACTTC. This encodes CASSLMGEETQYF. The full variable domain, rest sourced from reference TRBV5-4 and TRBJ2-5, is ETGVTQSPTHLIKTRGQQVTLRCSSQSGHNTVSWYQQALGQGPQFIFQYYREEENGRGNFPPRFSGLQFPNYSSELNVNALELDDSALYLCASSLMGEETQYFGPGTRLLVL.

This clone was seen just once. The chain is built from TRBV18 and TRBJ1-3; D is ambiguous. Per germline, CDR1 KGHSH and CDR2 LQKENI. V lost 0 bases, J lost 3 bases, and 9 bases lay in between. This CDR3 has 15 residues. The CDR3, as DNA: TGTGCCAGCTCACCACCGTCAGGTTTTGGAAACACCATATATTTT. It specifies CASSPPSGFGNTIYF.

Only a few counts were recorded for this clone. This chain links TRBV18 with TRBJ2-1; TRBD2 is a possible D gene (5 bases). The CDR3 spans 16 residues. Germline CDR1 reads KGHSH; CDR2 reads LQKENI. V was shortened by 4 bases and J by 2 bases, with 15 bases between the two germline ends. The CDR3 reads CASSRTESGTYNEQFF. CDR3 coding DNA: TGTGCCAGCTCACGCACCGAATCCGGGACCTACAATGAGCAGTTCTTC.

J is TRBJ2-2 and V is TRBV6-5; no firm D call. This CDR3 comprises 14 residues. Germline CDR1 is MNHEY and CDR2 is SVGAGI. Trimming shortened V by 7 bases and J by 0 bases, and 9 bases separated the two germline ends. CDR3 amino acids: CASNAVANTGELFF. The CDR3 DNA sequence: TGTGCCAGCAATGCGGTGGCGAACACCGGGGAGCTGTTTTTT.

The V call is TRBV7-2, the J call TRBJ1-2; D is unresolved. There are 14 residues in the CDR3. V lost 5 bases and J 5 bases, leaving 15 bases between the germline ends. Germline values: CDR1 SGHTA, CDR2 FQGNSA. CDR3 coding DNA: TGTGCCAGCAGCCCATCGACGGCGGCTTATGGCTACACCTTC. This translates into CASSPSTAAYGYTF.